Below are 17 T cell receptor beta chains sequenced from a single sample in a study of cytomegalovirus exposure and HLA in healthy donors. The PCR had 60 Vbeta and 13 Jbeta primers. Sequenced by immunoSEQ multiplex PCR; TCRdb stores in-frame clones only, minus some. Among around 70,000 clones listed, roughly 71% were seen once. Sequenced input: PBMCs. These receptors were taken from a man between 65 and 85 years old in good health and CMV-seronegative.

The chain uses TRBV10-3 and TRBJ1-6; 12 positions match TRBD1. Losses at the gene ends were 7 bases for V and 5 bases for J; bases not matched to a gene: 3. This CDR3 region has 15 residues. In germline, CDR1 is ENHRY, CDR2 SYGVKD. The CDR3 loop reads CAIKGTGGDNSPLHF. CDR3 DNA sequence: TGTGCCATCAAAGGGACAGGGGGCGATAATTCACCCCTCCACTTT.

The CDR3, as DNA: TGTGCCAGCAGAGAGGTGGCGGGTGGCTACGAGACCCAGTACTTC. This codes for CASREVAGGYETQYF. The rearrangement uses TRBV28 and TRBJ2-5; maybe TRBD2 (5 bases). The V end lost 6 bases, the J end lost 5 bases, and 19 bases lay between the germline ends. The CDR3 totals 15 residues. Germline V gives CDR1 MDHEN, CDR2 SYDVKM.

The CDR3 loop is CAWSSGGGNQPQHF. The CDR3 nucleotides are TGTGCCTGGAGTTCGGGGGGCGGCAATCAGCCCCAGCATTTT. This sequence joins TRBV30 and TRBJ1-5; D possibly corresponds to TRBD1 (6 bases). Trimming took 2 bases from V and 2 from J, leaving 10 bases between them. Germline V CDR1 and CDR2: GTSNPN, SVGIG (reference sequence). The CDR3 extends over 14 amino acids.

This clone was picked up one time. This sequence joins TRBV27 and TRBJ2-7; TRBD1 aligns across 10 bases. CDR1 is MNHEY and CDR2 is SMNVEV in the germline V gene (reference sequence). V lost 3 bases and J lost 4; bases outside the gene matches: 9. This CDR3 contains 16 residues. The DNA of the CDR3 is TGTGCCAGCAGTTTGAGAATCCCGGGACAGGGGTACGAGCAGTACTTC. Translating gives CASSLRIPGQGYEQYF.

This clone was found once. The V and J genes are TRBV6-5 and TRBJ1-5; D not resolved. The V end lost 2 bases, the J end lost 4 bases, and 6 bases lay between the germline ends. The CDR3 is made up of 13 amino acids. The V gene's germline CDR1 is MNHEY and CDR2 SVGAGI. CDR3 loop: CASSYLANQPQHF. The CDR3 DNA is TGTGCCAGCAGTTACCTGGCTAATCAGCCCCAGCATTTT.

This CDR3 is CASSESPGDYGYTF. Written as DNA, the CDR3 is TGTGCCAGCAGTGAATCCCCAGGGGACTATGGCTACACCTTC. The rearrangement links TRBV25-1 to TRBJ1-2; D is possibly TRBD1 (6 bases). From germline, CDR1 is MGHDK and CDR2 SYGVNS. Trimming took off 1 base at V and 3 bases at J, with 9 bases between the two ends. This CDR3 has 14 amino acids.

Written as DNA, the CDR3 is TGTGCCAGCAGTTACTCAAATAGGGACAGGGACAATCAGCCCCAGCATTTT. This codes for CASSYSNRDRDNQPQHF. V gene TRBV6-7 combines with J gene TRBJ1-5; 9 bases map to TRBD1. TRBV6-7 is flagged as an ORF with uncertain function. Trimming removed 0 bases from V and 3 bases from J; junction bases left unmatched: 6. CDR3 length: 17 residues.

This rearrangement joins TRBV19 to TRBJ2-1, with TRBD2 matching 11 bases. The CDR3 consists of 15 residues. CDR1 is LNHDA, CDR2 SQIVND, per germline (reference sequence). The V gene end was trimmed by 6 bases and the J gene end by 7 bases; junction bases not matched to a gene: 8. The CDR3 loop reads CASSLGLAAVNEQFF. The CDR3, as DNA: TGTGCCAGTAGCTTGGGACTAGCGGCCGTAAATGAGCAGTTCTTC.

The chain links TRBV11-3 to TRBJ2-1; the D gene is possibly TRBD2 (6 bases). Trimming removed 0 bases at V and 2 bases at J, with 11 bases between. This CDR3 has 16 residues. CDR1 SGHNT and CDR2 YENEEA come from the germline V gene. The CDR3 loop reads CASSLEGGLTYNEQFF. The CDR3 nucleotides are TGTGCCAGCAGCTTAGAGGGAGGACTCACCTACAATGAGCAGTTCTTC.

V and J are TRBV7-9 and TRBJ2-7; D uncertain. CDR1 and CDR2 (germline): SEHNR, FQNEAQ (reference sequence). V lost 4 bases, J lost 6 bases, and 7 bases lay in between. This CDR3 has 11 residues. Written as DNA, the CDR3 is TGTGCCAGCAGCTCCGCCGGCGAGCAGTACTTC. It codes for CASSSAGEQYF.

The chain carries TRBV5-1 and TRBJ2-2; tentatively, D is TRBD1 (6 bases). Between the trimmed V and J ends, which lost 3 bases and 3 bases, there was a span of 12 bases. Germline loops: CDR1 SGHRS, CDR2 YFSETQ. This CDR3 region has 15 residues. The CDR3 here is CASSSGTIDTGELFF. The CDR3 coding sequence is TGCGCCAGCAGCTCCGGGACAATTGACACCGGGGAGCTGTTTTTT.

This clone was counted a few times. The chain links TRBV4-3 to TRBJ2-6, with 11 bases that match TRBD1. The CDR3 has 17 residues. After removal of 4 bases from V and 1 base from J, the junction contained 3 bases not matched to a gene. Looked up from germline, CDR1 is LGHNA and CDR2 is YSLEER. The CDR3 DNA reads as TGCGCCAGCAGCCGGGACAGGGGGGATTCTGGGGCCAACGTCCTGACTTTC. Translation: CASSRDRGDSGANVLTF.

The chain uses TRBV30 and TRBJ1-3; D uncertain. The CDR3 spans 11 residues. Germline CDR1 is GTSNPN and CDR2 is SVGIG (reference sequence). The V gene lost 4 bases and the J gene lost 3 bases, with 4 bases spanning the gap. The CDR3 region is CAWKRGNTIYF. CDR3 DNA: TGTGCCTGGAAGCGTGGAAACACCATATATTTT. Together with reference TRBV30 and TRBJ1-3, the CDR3 gives the full variable domain: SQTIHQWPATLVQPVGSPLSLECTVEGTSNPNLYWYRQAAGRGLQLLFYSVGIGQISSEVPQNLSASRPQDRQFILSSKKLLLSDSGFYLCAWKRGNTIYFGEGSWLTVV.

The CDR3 spells CAITPGQGANEQFF. The CDR3 DNA reads TGTGCCATCACCCCGGGCCAGGGGGCTAATGAGCAGTTCTTC. V usage is TRBV10-3 and J usage is TRBJ2-1, with 8 positions matching TRBD1. Germline values: CDR1 ENHRY, CDR2 SYGVKD. V dropped 7 bases and J dropped 7; count of bases not matched to a gene: 9. This CDR3 has 14 amino acids.

In its sample, this clone was seen a few times. CDR3 nucleotides: TGTGCCAGCAGCTTGTACAGGGCGACCCCTTACGAGCAGTACTTC. Residues: CASSLYRATPYEQYF. The rearrangement uses TRBV5-6 and TRBJ2-7, with D perhaps TRBD1 (6 bases). From germline, CDR1 is SGHDT and CDR2 YYEEEE. The CDR3 covers 15 residues. Between the trimmed V and J ends, which lost 1 base and 4 bases, there was a span of 15 bases.

This chain links TRBV30 with TRBJ1-2; 7 nucleotides line up with TRBD1. J lost 1 base, V lost 4 bases, and 6 bases had no gene match. This CDR3 region has 14 residues. Germline assignment: CDR1 GTSNPN and CDR2 SVGIG (reference sequence). The CDR3 reads CAWTPQGINYGYTF. The CDR3 DNA reads TGTGCCTGGACTCCACAGGGGATTAACTATGGCTACACCTTC.

The chain couples TRBV7-2 to TRBJ1-2; no clear D gene. V lost 0 bases, J lost 3 bases, and 8 bases lay in between. CDR1 is SGHTA, CDR2 FQGNSA, per germline. CDR3 length: 14 residues. The CDR3 DNA reads as TGTGCCAGCAGCTTAGCGGCAGGTGACTATGGCTACACCTTC. Translation: CASSLAAGDYGYTF.